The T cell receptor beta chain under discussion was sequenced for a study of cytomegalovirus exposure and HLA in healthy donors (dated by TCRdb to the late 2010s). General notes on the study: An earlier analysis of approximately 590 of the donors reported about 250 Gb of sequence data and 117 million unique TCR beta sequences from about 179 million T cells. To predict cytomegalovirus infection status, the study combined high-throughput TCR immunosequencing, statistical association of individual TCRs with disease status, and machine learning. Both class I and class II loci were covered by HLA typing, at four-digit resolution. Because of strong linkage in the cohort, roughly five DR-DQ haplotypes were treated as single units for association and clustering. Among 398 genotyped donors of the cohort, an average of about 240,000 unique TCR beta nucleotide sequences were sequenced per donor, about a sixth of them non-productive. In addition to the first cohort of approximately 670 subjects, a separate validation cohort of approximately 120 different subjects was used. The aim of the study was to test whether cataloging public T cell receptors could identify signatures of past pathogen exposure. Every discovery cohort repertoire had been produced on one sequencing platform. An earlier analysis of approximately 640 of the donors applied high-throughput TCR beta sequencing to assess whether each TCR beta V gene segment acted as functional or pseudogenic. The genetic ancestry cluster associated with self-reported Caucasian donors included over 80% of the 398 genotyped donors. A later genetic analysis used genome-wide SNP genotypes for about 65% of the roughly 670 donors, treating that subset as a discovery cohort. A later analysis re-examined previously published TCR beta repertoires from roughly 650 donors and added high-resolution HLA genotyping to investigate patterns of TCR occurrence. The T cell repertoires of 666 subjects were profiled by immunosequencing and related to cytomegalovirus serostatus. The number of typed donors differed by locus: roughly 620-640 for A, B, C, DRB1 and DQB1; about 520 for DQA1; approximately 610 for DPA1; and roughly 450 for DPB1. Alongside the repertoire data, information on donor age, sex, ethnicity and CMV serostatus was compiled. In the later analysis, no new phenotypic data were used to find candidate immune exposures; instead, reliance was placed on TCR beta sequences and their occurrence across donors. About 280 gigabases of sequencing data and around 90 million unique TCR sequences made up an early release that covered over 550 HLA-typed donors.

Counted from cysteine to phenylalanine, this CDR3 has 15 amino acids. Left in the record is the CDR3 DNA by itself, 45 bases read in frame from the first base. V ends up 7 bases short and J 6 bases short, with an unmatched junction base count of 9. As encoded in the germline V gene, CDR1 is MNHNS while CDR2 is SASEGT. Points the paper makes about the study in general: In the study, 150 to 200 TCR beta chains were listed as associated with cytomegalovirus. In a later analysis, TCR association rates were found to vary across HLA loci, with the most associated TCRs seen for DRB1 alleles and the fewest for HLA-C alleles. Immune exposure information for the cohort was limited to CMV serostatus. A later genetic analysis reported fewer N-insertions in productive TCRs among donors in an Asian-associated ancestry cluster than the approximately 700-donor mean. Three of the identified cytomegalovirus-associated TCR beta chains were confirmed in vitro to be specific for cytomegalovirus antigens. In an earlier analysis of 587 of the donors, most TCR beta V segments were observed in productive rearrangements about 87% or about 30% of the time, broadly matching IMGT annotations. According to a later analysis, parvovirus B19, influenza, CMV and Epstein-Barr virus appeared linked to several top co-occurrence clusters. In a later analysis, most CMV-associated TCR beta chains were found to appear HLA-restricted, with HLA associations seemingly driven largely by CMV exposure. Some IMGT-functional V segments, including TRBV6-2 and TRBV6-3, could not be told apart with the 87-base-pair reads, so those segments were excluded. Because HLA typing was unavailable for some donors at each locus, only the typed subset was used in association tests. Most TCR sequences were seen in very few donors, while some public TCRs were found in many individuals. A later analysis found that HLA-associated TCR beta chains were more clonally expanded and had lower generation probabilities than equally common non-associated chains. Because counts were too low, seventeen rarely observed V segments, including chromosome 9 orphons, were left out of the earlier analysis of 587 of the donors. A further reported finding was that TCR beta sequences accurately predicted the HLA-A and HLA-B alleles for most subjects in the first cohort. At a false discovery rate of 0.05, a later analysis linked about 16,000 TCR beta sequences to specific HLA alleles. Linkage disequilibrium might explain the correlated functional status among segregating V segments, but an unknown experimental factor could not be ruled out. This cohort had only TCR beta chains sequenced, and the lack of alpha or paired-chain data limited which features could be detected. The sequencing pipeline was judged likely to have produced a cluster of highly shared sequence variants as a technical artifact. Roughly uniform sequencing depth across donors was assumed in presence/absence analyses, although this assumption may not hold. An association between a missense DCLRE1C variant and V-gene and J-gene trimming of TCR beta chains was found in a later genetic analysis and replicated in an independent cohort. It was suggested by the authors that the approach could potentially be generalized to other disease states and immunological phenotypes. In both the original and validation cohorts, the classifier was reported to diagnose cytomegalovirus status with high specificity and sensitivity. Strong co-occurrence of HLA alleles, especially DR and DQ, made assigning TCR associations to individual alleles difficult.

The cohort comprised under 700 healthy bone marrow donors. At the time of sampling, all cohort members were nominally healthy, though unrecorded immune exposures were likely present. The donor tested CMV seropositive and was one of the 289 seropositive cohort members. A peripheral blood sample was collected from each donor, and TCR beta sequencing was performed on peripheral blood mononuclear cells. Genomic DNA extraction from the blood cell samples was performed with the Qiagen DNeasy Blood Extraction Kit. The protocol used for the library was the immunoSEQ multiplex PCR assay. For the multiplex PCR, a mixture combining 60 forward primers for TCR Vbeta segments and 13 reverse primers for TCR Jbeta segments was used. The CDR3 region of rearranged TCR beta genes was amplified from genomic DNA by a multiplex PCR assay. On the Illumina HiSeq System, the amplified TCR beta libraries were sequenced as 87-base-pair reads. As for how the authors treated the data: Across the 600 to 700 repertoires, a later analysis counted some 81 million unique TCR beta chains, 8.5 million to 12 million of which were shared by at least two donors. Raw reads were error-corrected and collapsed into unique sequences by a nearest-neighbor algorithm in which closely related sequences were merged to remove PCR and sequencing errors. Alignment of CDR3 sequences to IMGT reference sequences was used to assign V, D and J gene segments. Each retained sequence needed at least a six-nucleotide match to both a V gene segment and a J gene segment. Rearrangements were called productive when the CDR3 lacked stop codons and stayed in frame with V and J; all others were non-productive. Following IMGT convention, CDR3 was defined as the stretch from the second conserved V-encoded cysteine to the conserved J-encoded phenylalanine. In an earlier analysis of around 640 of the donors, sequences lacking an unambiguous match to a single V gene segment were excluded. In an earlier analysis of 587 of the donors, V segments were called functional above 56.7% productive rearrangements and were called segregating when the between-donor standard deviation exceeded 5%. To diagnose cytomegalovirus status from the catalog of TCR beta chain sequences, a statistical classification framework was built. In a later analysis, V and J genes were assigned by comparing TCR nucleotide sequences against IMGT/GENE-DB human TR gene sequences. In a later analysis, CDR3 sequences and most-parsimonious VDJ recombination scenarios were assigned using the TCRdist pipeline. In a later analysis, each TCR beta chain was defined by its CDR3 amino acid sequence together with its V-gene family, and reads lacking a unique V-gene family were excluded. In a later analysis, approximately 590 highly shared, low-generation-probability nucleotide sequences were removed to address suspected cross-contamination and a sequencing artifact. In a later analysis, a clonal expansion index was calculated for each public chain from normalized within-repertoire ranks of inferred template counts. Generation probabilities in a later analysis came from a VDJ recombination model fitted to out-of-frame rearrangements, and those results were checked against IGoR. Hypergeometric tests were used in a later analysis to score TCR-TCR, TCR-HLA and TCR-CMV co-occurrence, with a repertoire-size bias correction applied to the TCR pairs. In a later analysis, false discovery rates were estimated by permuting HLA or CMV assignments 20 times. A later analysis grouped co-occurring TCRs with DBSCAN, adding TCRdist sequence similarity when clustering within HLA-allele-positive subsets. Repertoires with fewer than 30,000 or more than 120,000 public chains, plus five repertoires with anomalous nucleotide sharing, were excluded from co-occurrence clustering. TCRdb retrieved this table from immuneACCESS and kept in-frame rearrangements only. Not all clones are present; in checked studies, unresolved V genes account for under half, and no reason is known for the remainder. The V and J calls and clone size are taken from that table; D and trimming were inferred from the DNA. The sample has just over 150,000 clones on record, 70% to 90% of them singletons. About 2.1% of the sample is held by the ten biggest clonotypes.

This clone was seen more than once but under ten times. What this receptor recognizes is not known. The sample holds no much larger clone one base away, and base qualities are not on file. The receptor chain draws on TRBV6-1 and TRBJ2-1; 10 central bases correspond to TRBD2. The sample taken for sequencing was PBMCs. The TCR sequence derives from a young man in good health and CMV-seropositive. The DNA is TGTGCCAGCACCCCCAGCGGGGGGGTTATCAATGAGCAGTTCTTC. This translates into CASTPSGGVINEQFF.